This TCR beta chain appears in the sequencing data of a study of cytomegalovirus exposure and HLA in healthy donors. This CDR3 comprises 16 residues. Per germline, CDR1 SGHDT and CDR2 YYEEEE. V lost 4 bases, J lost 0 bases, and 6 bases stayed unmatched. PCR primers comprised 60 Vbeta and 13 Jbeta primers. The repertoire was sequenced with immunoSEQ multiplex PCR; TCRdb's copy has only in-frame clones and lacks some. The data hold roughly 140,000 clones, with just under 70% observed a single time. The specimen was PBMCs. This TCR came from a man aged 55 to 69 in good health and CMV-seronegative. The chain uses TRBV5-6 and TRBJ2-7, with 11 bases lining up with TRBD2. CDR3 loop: CASSEGTSGISYEQYF. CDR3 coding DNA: TGTGCCAGCAGCGAAGGGACTAGCGGAATCTCCTACGAGCAGTACTTC.